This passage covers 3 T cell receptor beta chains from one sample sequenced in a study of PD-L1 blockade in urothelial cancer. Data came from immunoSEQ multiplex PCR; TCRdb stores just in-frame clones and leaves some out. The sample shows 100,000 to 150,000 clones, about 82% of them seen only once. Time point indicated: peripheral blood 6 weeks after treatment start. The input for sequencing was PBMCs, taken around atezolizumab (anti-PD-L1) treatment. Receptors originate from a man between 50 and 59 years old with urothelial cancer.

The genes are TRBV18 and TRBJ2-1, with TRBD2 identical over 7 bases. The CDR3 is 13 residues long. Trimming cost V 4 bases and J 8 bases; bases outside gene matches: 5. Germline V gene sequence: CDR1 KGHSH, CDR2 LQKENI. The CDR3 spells CASSRDYGDEQFF. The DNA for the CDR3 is TGTGCCAGCTCACGGGACTATGGCGATGAGCAGTTCTTC.

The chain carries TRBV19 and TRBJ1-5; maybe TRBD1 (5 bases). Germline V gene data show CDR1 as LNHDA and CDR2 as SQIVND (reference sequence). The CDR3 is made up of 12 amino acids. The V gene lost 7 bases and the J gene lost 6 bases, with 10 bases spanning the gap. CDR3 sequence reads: CASTIGGQPQHF. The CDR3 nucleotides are TGTGCCAGTACCATCGGGGGTCAGCCCCAGCATTTT.

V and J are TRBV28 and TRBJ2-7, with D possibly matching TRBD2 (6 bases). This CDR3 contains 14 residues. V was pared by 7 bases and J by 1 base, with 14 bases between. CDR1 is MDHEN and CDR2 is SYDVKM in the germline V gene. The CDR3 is CASIPSGLSYEQYF. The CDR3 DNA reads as TGTGCCAGCATACCGTCGGGACTTTCCTACGAGCAGTACTTC.